This entry is about one TCR beta chain. The antigen is undetermined. The sample belongs to a study of cytomegalovirus exposure and HLA in healthy donors. About the research overall: Earlier work reported 100 million or so unique TCR beta sequences from 170 million or so T cells. Most donors, just over 80% of more than 300 genotyped, fell in the Caucasian-associated ancestry cluster. Whole-study findings and limits: The authors enumerated over 150 TCR beta chains as linked to cytomegalovirus.

V was clipped by 1 base and J by 5 bases, with 9 bases between them. CDR1 LGHNA and CDR2 YSLEER come from the germline V gene. This CDR3 has 14 amino acids. In the PCR, 60 Vbeta and 13 Jbeta primers were used. Data came from immunoSEQ multiplex PCR; TCRdb stores just in-frame clones and leaves some out. Of about 160,000 clones listed, around 76% are singletons. At collection, donors were nominally healthy, but unrecorded immune exposures were probable. Sample: PBMCs. This TCR came from a man aged 40-55 years in good health and CMV-seropositive. The V and J genes are TRBV4-3 and TRBJ2-1, with D tentatively TRBD2 (5 bases). DNA of the CDR3: TGCGCCAGCAGCCAAGCGAGGGAGAACAATGAGCAGTTCTTC. Translation: CASSQARENNEQFF.